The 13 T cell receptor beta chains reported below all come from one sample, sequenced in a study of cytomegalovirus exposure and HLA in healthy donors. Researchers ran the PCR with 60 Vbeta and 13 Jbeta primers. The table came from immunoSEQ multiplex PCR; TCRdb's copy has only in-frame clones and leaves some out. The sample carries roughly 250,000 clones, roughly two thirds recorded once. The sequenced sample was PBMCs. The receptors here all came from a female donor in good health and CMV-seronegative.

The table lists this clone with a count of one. The CDR3 reads CASRRQGGNQPQHF. The CDR3 coding sequence is TGTGCCAGCAGACGACAGGGTGGGAATCAGCCCCAGCATTTT. The genes are TRBV27 and TRBJ1-5; 7 nucleotides agree with TRBD1. The CDR3 length is 14 residues. V trimming: 6 bases; J trimming: 4 bases; junction bases outside the gene matches: 6. Germline V lookup: CDR1 MNHEY, CDR2 SMNVEV (reference sequence).

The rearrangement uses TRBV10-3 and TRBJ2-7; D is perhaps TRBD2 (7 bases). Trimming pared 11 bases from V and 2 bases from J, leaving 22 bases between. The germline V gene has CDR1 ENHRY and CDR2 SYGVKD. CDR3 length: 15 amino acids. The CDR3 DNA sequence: TGTGCCTCTGGGGGGGTGACAGGTGGGCCCTACGAGCAGTACTTC. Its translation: CASGGVTGGPYEQYF.

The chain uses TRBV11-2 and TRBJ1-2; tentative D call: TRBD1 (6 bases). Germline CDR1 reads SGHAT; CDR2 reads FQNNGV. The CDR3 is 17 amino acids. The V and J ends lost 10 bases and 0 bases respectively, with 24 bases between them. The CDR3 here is CATSKFGAGGPNYGYTF. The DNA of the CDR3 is TGTGCCACCTCTAAGTTTGGGGCCGGGGGGCCTAACTATGGCTACACCTTC.

The CDR3 here is CASRQGGNEQFF. CDR3 in DNA: TGTGCCAGCAGGCAGGGGGGCAATGAGCAGTTCTTC. The chain has TRBV6-6 and TRBJ2-1, with D possibly matching TRBD1 (7 bases). Germline assignment: CDR1 MNHNY and CDR2 SVGAGI (reference sequence). The CDR3 loop spans 12 amino acids. V lost 6 bases and J 6 bases, leaving 9 bases between the germline ends.

Here the CDR3 DNA reads TGTGCTAGTGGCTCAGGTTCGGGGTACCGCTACACCTTC. Amino acids: CASGSGSGYRYTF. The chain employs TRBV12-5 and TRBJ1-2; D is unresolved. This CDR3 region has 13 residues. V was clipped by 6 bases and J by 9 bases, with 17 bases between them. From germline, CDR1 is LGHNT and CDR2 FRNRAP.

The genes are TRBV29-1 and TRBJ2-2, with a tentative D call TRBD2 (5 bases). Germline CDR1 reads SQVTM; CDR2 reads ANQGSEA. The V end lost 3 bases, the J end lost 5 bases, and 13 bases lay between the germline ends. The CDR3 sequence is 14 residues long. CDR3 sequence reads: CSVEKGTRTGELFF. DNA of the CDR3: TGCAGCGTTGAGAAGGGAACTAGGACCGGGGAGCTGTTTTTT.

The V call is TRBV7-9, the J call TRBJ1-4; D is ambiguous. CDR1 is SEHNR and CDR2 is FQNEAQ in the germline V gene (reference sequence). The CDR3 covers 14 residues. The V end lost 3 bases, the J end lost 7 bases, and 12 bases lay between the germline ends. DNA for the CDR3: TGTGCCAGCAGCTTCAGTCAGAGAGGTGAAAAACTGTTTTTT. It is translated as CASSFSQRGEKLFF.

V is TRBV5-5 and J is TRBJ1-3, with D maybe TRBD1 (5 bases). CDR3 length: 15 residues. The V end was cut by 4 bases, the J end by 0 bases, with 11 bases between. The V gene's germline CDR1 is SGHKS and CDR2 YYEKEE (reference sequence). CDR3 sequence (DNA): TGTGCCAGCAGCGCTGACAGAGGCTCTGGAAACACCATATATTTT. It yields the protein CASSADRGSGNTIYF.

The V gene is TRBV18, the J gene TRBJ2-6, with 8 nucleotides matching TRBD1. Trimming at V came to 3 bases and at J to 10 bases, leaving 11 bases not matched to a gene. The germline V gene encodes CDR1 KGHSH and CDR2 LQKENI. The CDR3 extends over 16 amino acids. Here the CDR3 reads CASSPFGQGSWNVLTF. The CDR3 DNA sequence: TGTGCCAGCTCACCTTTTGGACAGGGTTCATGGAACGTCCTGACTTTC.

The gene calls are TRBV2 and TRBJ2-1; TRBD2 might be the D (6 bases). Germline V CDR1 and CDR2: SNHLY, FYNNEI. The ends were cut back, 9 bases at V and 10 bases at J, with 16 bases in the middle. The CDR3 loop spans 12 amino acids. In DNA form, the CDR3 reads TGTGCCAGGACGGCCGGAACTAGCGAGCAGTTCTTC. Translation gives CARTAGTSEQFF.

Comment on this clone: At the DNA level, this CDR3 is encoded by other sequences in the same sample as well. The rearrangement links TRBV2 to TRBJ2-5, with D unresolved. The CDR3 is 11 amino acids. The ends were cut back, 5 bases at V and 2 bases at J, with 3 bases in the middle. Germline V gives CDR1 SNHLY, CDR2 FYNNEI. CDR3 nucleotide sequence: TGTGCCAGCAGTCTACAAGAGACCCAGTACTTC. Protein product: CASSLQETQYF.

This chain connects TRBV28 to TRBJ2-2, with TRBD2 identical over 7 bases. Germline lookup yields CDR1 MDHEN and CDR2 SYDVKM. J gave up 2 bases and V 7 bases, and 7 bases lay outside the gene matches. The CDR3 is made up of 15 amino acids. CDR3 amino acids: CASTGGKGNTGELFF. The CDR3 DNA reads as TGTGCCAGCACCGGGGGGAAAGGAAACACCGGGGAGCTGTTTTTT.

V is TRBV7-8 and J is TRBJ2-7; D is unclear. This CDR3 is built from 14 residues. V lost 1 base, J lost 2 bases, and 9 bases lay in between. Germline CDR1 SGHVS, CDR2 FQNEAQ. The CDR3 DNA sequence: TGTGCCAGCAGCTTAGGAAGCGCGGCCTACGAGCAGTACTTC. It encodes CASSLGSAAYEQYF.